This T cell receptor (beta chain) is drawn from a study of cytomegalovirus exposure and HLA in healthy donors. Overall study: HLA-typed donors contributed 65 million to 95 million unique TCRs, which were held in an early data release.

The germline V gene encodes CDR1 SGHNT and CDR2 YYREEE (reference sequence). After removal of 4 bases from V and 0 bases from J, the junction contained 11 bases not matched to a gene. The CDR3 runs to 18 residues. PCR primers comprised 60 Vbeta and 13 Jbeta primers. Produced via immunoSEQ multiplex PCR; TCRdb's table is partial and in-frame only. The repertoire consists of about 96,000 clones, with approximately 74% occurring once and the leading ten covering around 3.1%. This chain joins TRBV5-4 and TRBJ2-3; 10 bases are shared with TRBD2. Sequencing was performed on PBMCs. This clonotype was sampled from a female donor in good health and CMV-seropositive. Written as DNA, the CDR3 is TGTGCCAGCAGCAGTCGACTAGCGGGCTTCTCTAGCACAGATACGCAGTATTTT. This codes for CASSSRLAGFSSTDTQYF.